A selection of T cell receptor beta chains follows, all from one sample in a study of immune evolution from preneoplasia to lung adenocarcinoma. Clones were read by immunoSEQ multiplex PCR, and TCRdb kept only the in-frame ones, dropping some. This table has about 7,200 clones, under 85% appearing once. The specimen sequenced was FFPE adjacent normal lung tissue. Source of these receptors: a person between 70 and 80 years old with lung adenocarcinoma. CDR3s leave out the opening cysteine and the closing phenylalanine or tryptophan. Each record gives: J gene, clone size, V gene, CDR3 protein. Only part of the rows carry a size: once, few, many, or a class if the clone is expanded.

J gene: TRBJ2-3; clone size: -; V gene: TRBV2; CDR3 protein: ASAGTTKNTQY
J gene: TRBJ1-6; clone size: -; V gene: TRBV27; CDR3 protein: ASSTRQGVTSPLH
J gene: TRBJ2-2; clone size: -; V gene: TRBV7-9; CDR3 protein: ASSMGLAGTGELF
J gene: TRBJ2-3; clone size: -; V gene: TRBV6-5; CDR3 protein: ASSVRTSRGDTQY
J gene: TRBJ1-4; clone size: -; V gene: TRBV9; CDR3 protein: ASSEGQGGEKLF
J gene: TRBJ2-7; clone size: -; V gene: TRBV9; CDR3 protein: ASSPRGGDRGYEQY
J gene: TRBJ2-7; clone size: -; V gene: TRBV5-5; CDR3 protein: ASSHKGVVGAYEQY
J gene: TRBJ1-1; clone size: -; V gene: TRBV2; CDR3 protein: ASRGGQGVTEAF
J gene: TRBJ1-1; clone size: few; V gene: TRBV6-5; CDR3 protein: ASRERTGLTEAF
J gene: TRBJ2-2; clone size: -; V gene: TRBV11-2; CDR3 protein: ASRPRGLPNTGELF
J gene: TRBJ1-1; clone size: -; V gene: TRBV5-5; CDR3 protein: ASSLLVNTEAF
J gene: TRBJ1-2; clone size: -; V gene: TRBV5-6; CDR3 protein: ASSSYDRPNYGYT
J gene: TRBJ2-7; clone size: -; V gene: TRBV5-1; CDR3 protein: ASSFRGYEQY
J gene: TRBJ1-2; clone size: few; V gene: TRBV6-1; CDR3 protein: ATLGPARLGYT
J gene: TRBJ1-5; clone size: -; V gene: TRBV6-1; CDR3 protein: ASSGQGARQPQH
J gene: TRBJ1-4; clone size: -; V gene: TRBV5-4; CDR3 protein: ASSLIGTGGNEKLF
J gene: TRBJ1-5; clone size: -; V gene: TRBV6-1; CDR3 protein: ASSETFEPQH
J gene: TRBJ2-2; clone size: -; V gene: TRBV11-2; CDR3 protein: ASSTPQGKAGELF
J gene: TRBJ2-1; clone size: -; V gene: TRBV4-1; CDR3 protein: ASSLILDRSSYNEQF
J gene: TRBJ1-2; clone size: -; V gene: TRBV7-6; CDR3 protein: ASSPNPLQSSDYT
J gene: TRBJ1-1; clone size: -; V gene: TRBV29-1; CDR3 protein: SVQQPGLHTEAF
J gene: TRBJ2-7; clone size: -; V gene: TRBV28; CDR3 protein: ASSSPSLDEQY
J gene: TRBJ1-4; clone size: -; V gene: TRBV11-2; CDR3 protein: ASSLEGKANEKLF
J gene: TRBJ1-5; clone size: -; V gene: TRBV7-8; CDR3 protein: ASSEDRNQPQH
J gene: TRBJ1-3; clone size: -; V gene: TRBV18; CDR3 protein: ASSPRAGQGNTIY
J gene: TRBJ2-3; clone size: -; V gene: TRBV5-4; CDR3 protein: ASSSKTGSTDTQY
J gene: TRBJ2-3; clone size: once; V gene: TRBV28; CDR3 protein: ASSFSSGNTDTQY
J gene: TRBJ1-2; clone size: -; V gene: TRBV5-6; CDR3 protein: VSGGQASNYGYT
J gene: TRBJ2-3; clone size: -; V gene: TRBV4-2; CDR3 protein: ASSQGWVSTDTQY
J gene: TRBJ2-7; clone size: medium-sized; V gene: TRBV7-9; CDR3 protein: ASSPEVAWVMYEQY
J gene: TRBJ1-5; clone size: -; V gene: TRBV7-8; CDR3 protein: ASSLNRDRGPFSNQPQH
J gene: TRBJ2-7; clone size: -; V gene: TRBV5-1; CDR3 protein: ASSFGTSSTYEQY
J gene: TRBJ2-3; clone size: -; V gene: TRBV7-2; CDR3 protein: ASSFRTGGTDTQY
J gene: TRBJ1-2; clone size: few; V gene: TRBV2; CDR3 protein: ASSQGQRRSYT
J gene: TRBJ1-4; clone size: -; V gene: TRBV9; CDR3 protein: ASSPFGGQGEKLF
J gene: TRBJ2-3; clone size: -; V gene: TRBV6-5; CDR3 protein: ASSYGGHTDTQY
J gene: TRBJ2-3; clone size: -; V gene: TRBV18; CDR3 protein: ASSGQGTNTDTQY
J gene: TRBJ2-7; clone size: -; V gene: TRBV2; CDR3 protein: ASSLASGAAYEQY
J gene: TRBJ1-1; clone size: -; V gene: TRBV7-9; CDR3 protein: ASSRDYNTEAF
J gene: TRBJ1-1; clone size: -; V gene: TRBV7-6; CDR3 protein: ASSLGTGVNTEAF
J gene: TRBJ2-7; clone size: -; V gene: TRBV15; CDR3 protein: ATSSSRGTYEQY
J gene: TRBJ2-5; clone size: -; V gene: TRBV9; CDR3 protein: ASSVGVSGPRQETQY
J gene: TRBJ2-7; clone size: -; V gene: TRBV9; CDR3 protein: ASSVFEQGTYEQY
J gene: TRBJ1-1; clone size: -; V gene: TRBV5-1; CDR3 protein: ASSRGGRTEAF
J gene: TRBJ1-5; clone size: -; V gene: TRBV4-1; CDR3 protein: ASSQGGDPQH
J gene: TRBJ2-3; clone size: -; V gene: TRBV9; CDR3 protein: ASSADLRTDTQY
J gene: TRBJ2-1; clone size: -; V gene: TRBV11-1; CDR3 protein: ASSFRDRGRNEQF
J gene: TRBJ2-1; clone size: -; V gene: TRBV18; CDR3 protein: ASSQQGGSYNEQF